Sequencing of this T cell receptor (beta chain) was carried out in a study of blood T cell repertoires in COVID-19. Sequencing used immunoSEQ multiplex PCR; TCRdb keeps in-frame clones, though not all of them. The sample carries 300,000 to 350,000 clones, 88% recorded once. From germline, CDR1 is LNHDA and CDR2 SQIVND (reference sequence). Deletions cut 0 bases from V and 6 bases from J, with 9 bases between. The CDR3 has 15 amino acids. V and J are TRBV19 and TRBJ1-6, with no clear D. The sequencing sample was made of PBMCs or T cells enriched from blood (not recorded which). This clonotype was obtained from a man aged 25-45 years who had recovered from COVID-19. CDR3 residues: CASSIDGRRNSPLHF. CDR3 nucleotide sequence: TGTGCCAGTAGTATAGACGGGAGGCGTAATTCACCCCTCCACTTT.